This T cell receptor beta chain was found in a study of cytomegalovirus exposure and HLA in healthy donors. Primers for the PCR totalled 60 Vbeta and 13 Jbeta. TCRdb's table, derived via immunoSEQ multiplex PCR, lists solely in-frame clones and lacks some. The sample has over 75,000 clones. V lost 3 bases and J lost 2, with 17 bases in between. This CDR3 has 17 amino acids. The germline gives CDR1 KGHSH, CDR2 LQKENI. The chain recombines TRBV18 with TRBJ1-5; D may be TRBD1 (5 bases). The sample comprised PBMCs. This TCR was sampled from a man aged 45-65 years in good health and CMV-seronegative. The CDR3 DNA follows: TGTGCCAGCTCACCTCTAGGCTTAGCCAGGGGCAATCAGCCCCAGCATTTT. This gives the protein CASSPLGLARGNQPQHF.